One sample yielded the 15 T cell receptor beta chains listed below, sequenced in a study of vaccination and CD4 T cells after COVID-19 (dated by TCRdb to 2022 to 2024). No antigen is known for these receptors. The method was PCR. Sequenced on an Illumina iSeq 100. DNA from cultured CD4+ T cells was subjected to TCR sequencing with the Oncomine TCR Beta short-read assay at the Johns Hopkins FTIC core. TCRdb's own reprocessing of the public reads used fastp at Q25 and MiXCR and kept productive beta chains. When rows share a CDR3 protein, they turn into one entry using the most common DNA and genes. This sample is represented by around 9,300 distinct CDR3 sequences; about 21% of them were singletons. Of the sample, around 20% falls within the top ten clones. The treatment or condition label, read with the paper, signifies: roughly nine-day PBMC culture with coronavirus spike peptide pools or control peptides (ViraFEST assay).

Sample: CD4+ T cells from blood, cultured in vitro, taken after SARS-CoV-2 vaccination. The receptors shown here come from a human donor who had recovered from COVID-19.

This clonotype came up a few times. The gene calls are TRBV6-1 and TRBJ2-7; D tentatively fits TRBD1 or TRBD2 (5 bases each). The V end was cut by 7 bases, the J end by 1 base, with 17 bases between. Germline values: CDR1 MNHNS, CDR2 SASEGT. The CDR3 spans 15 residues. CDR3 bases: TGTGCCAGCAACCTGGGACGAGAACCTTCCTACGAGCAGTACTTC. As protein: CASNLGREPSYEQYF.

By share of the sample, this clonotype is medium-sized. The chain couples TRBV6-1 to TRBJ2-5; D may be TRBD1 (5 bases). The germline V gene encodes CDR1 MNHNS and CDR2 SASEGT. V was pared by 7 bases and J by 2 bases, with 17 bases between. The CDR3 consists of 15 residues. The CDR3 loop reads CASNLDSRPQETQYF. In DNA, the CDR3 is TGTGCCAGCAACCTCGACAGCAGACCACAAGAGACCCAGTACTTC.

The gene calls are TRBV18 and TRBJ2-7; D is possibly TRBD1 (5 bases). Germline CDR1 reads KGHSH; CDR2 reads LQKENI. Between the trimmed V and J ends, which lost 0 bases and 5 bases, there was a span of 8 bases. The CDR3 is made up of 13 amino acids. CDR3 DNA: TGTGCCAGCTCACCACCAGGGGTGGACGAGCAGTACTTC. It codes for CASSPPGVDEQYF.

This clonotype came up a few times. This chain connects TRBV6-1 to TRBJ2-3; D tentatively fits TRBD1 or TRBD2 (5 bases each). CDR3 length: 16 residues. The V end lost 5 bases, the J end lost 5 bases, and 20 bases lay between the germline ends. Germline-derived CDR1 and CDR2 are MNHNS and SASEGT. This CDR3 reads CASSLVWGKAQDTQYF. DNA of the CDR3: TGTGCCAGCAGTCTCGTTTGGGGGAAGGCTCAAGATACGCAGTATTTT.

The chain links TRBV7-2 to TRBJ2-2; 14 bases fit TRBD2. There are 19 residues in the CDR3. V gave up 5 bases and J gave up 5 bases; unmatched junction bases: 13. CDR1 and CDR2 from the germline V gene are SGHTA and FQGNSA. Here the CDR3 reads CASSIPGLAGVIGTGELFF. As DNA, the CDR3 is TGTGCCAGCAGCATACCGGGACTAGCGGGGGTCATTGGTACCGGGGAGCTGTTTTTT.

The genes are TRBV3-1 and TRBJ1-5, with TRBD1 matching 8 bases. From germline, CDR1 is LGHDT and CDR2 YNNKEL (reference sequence). Unmatched junction bases numbered 10, after V lost 5 bases and J lost 7 bases. The CDR3 has 15 amino acids. CDR3 nucleotide sequence: TGTGCCAGCAGCACCGACGACAGGGGCGGCCAGCCCCAGCATTTT. It specifies CASSTDDRGGQPQHF.

This clonotype came up a few times. The chain uses TRBV24-1 and TRBJ1-1; 9 bases are a match to TRBD1. This CDR3 spans 16 amino acids. Germline CDR1 and CDR2: KGHDR and SFDVKD. The ends lost 4 bases at V and 7 bases at J; junction bases unmatched: 12. The DNA of the CDR3 is TGTGCCACCAGTGACAGCAGGACAGGGGACCTGATTGAAGCTTTCTTT. It encodes CATSDSRTGDLIEAFF.

This clonotype is medium-sized by share. The V and J genes are TRBV20-1 and TRBJ2-5; the match to TRBD1 covers 7 bases. The CDR3 is 15 amino acids. Per the germline V gene, CDR1 is DFQATT and CDR2 is SNEGSKA (reference sequence). Unmatched junction bases numbered 5, after V lost 1 base and J lost 0 bases. The CDR3 coding sequence is TGCAGTGCTAGAGCAGGGACAGAGTACCAAGAGACCCAGTACTTC. It codes for CSARAGTEYQETQYF.

This clonotype was observed at least ten times. The chain links TRBV21-1 to TRBJ2-5; no DNA check was done on the table's D call, TRBD1. TRBV21-1 is deemed a pseudogene. The CDR3 sequence is 16 residues long. Here the CDR3 reads CATRVSDRGLGGTQYF. The CDR3 coding sequence is TGTGCCACCCGAGTTTCGGACAGGGGGTTAGGAGGGACCCAGTACTTC.

This chain joins TRBV6-2 or TRBV6-3 and TRBJ2-7; D might be TRBD1 or TRBD2, each matching 5 bases. The CDR3 consists of 12 residues. Germline V gives CDR1 MNHEY, CDR2 SVGEGT. Between the trimmed V and J ends, which lost 9 bases and 4 bases, there was a span of 13 bases. The chain's CDR3 is CASNTGGYEQYF. The CDR3 bases are TGTGCCAGTAATACAGGAGGATACGAGCAGTACTTC.

This chain joins TRBV7-2 and TRBJ2-2, with D uncertain. The CDR3 runs 14 residues. Germline lookup yields CDR1 SGHTA and CDR2 FQGNSA. V lost 3 bases, J lost 6 bases, and 11 bases lay in between. CDR3 protein: CASSLSWRPGELFF. In nucleotides, the CDR3 is TGTGCCAGCAGCTTGAGTTGGCGACCCGGGGAGCTGTTTTTT.

The chain uses TRBV19 and TRBJ2-7; TRBD2 might be the D (6 bases). V dropped 1 base and J dropped 1 base, with 14 bases sitting between them. This CDR3 region has 16 residues. Germline-derived CDR1 and CDR2 are LNHDA and SQIVND (reference sequence). The CDR3 loop reads CASSIGGGQGSYEQYF. DNA of the CDR3: TGTGCCAGTAGTATAGGGGGAGGACAAGGTTCCTACGAGCAGTACTTC. Drawing the rest from reference TRBV19 and TRBJ2-7, the complete variable domain is DGGITQSPKYLFRKEGQNVTLSCEQNLNHDAMYWYRQDPGQGLRLIYYSQIVNDFQKGDIAEGYSVSREKKESFPLTVTSAQKNPTAFYLCASSIGGGQGSYEQYFGPGTRLTVT.

The gene calls are TRBV28 and TRBJ2-1, with 12 bases fitting TRBD1. J gave up 7 bases and V 6 bases, and 7 bases lay outside the gene matches. Germline CDR1 MDHEN, CDR2 SYDVKM. The CDR3 spans 15 residues. CDR3 bases: TGTGCCAGCAGGGATCCGGGACAGGGGGCGAATGAGCAGTTCTTC. Protein product: CASRDPGQGANEQFF.

In its sample, this clonotype was seen a few times. The chain uses TRBV7-9 and TRBJ2-1; a possible D gene is TRBD1 (7 bases). CDR1 is SEHNR, CDR2 FQNEAQ, per germline (reference sequence). The V and J ends lost 3 bases and 9 bases respectively, with 18 bases between them. This CDR3 is 15 amino acids long. This CDR3 is CASSLVGGGGSEQFF. Written as DNA, the CDR3 is TGTGCCAGCAGCTTGGTAGGCGGAGGGGGCAGTGAGCAGTTCTTC.

The J gene is TRBJ2-7, the V gene TRBV12-3 or TRBV12-4; 8 bases line up with TRBD1. This CDR3 has 15 residues. V shed 6 bases, J shed 0 bases, and the junction held 7 bases outside the gene matches. CDR3 DNA sequence: TGTGCCAGCAGATGGGGACAGGAAGACTCCTACGAGCAGTACTTC. Its translation is CASRWGQEDSYEQYF.